The rows below give T cell receptor beta chains drawn from one sample of a study of early T cells in non-severe SARS-CoV-2 infection. TCRdb re-derived calls from the 5' RACE reads in MiXCR, one entry per CDR3 protein. This table holds approximately 64,000 distinct CDR3 sequences, about 17% found once. This sample comprised whole blood, obtained at baseline. The receptors were gathered from an adult who was a healthcare worker with PCR-confirmed SARS-CoV-2 infection or an uninfected control (not recorded which). The CDR3 runs from the conserved cysteine through the conserved F or W. Each record gives: clone size, V gene, J gene, D gene, CDR3 protein, CDR3 DNA. D genes are given only for firm matches. Some rows mark clone size as missing; the rest say once, few, many or name a class of expanded clone.

clone_size: many; v_call: TRBV7-8; j_call: TRBJ2-1; d_call: NA; cdr3_aa: CASSSRIEQFF; cdr3_nt: TGTGCCAGCAGCTCTAGGATAGAGCAGTTCTTC
clone_size: NA; v_call: TRBV7-9; j_call: TRBJ2-7; d_call: NA; cdr3_aa: CASSLGRGIWHEQYF; cdr3_nt: TGTGCCAGCAGCTTAGGTCGGGGTATTTGGCACGAGCAGTACTTC
clone_size: NA; v_call: TRBV6-1; j_call: TRBJ1-6; d_call: NA; cdr3_aa: CASSETTAAHF; cdr3_nt: TGTGCCAGCAGTGAAACGACGGCAGCTCACTTT
clone_size: NA; v_call: TRBV6-2/TRBV6-3; j_call: TRBJ1-5; d_call: NA; cdr3_aa: CASSYGPQPQHF; cdr3_nt: TGTGCCAGCAGTTACGGTCCTCAGCCCCAGCATTTT
clone_size: few; v_call: TRBV7-9; j_call: TRBJ1-4; d_call: TRBD1; cdr3_aa: CASSSDRVFSGNEKLFF; cdr3_nt: TGTGCCAGCAGCTCGGACAGGGTCTTTTCCGGTAATGAAAAACTGTTTTTT
clone_size: once; v_call: TRBV28; j_call: TRBJ1-1; d_call: NA; cdr3_aa: CASSLFRQGSEAFF; cdr3_nt: TGTGCCAGCAGTTTATTTCGCCAGGGGTCTGAAGCTTTCTTT
clone_size: NA; v_call: TRBV7-2; j_call: TRBJ2-5; d_call: NA; cdr3_aa: CASSWRFGPETQYF; cdr3_nt: TGTGCCAGCAGCTGGAGATTCGGGCCGGAGACCCAGTACTTC
clone_size: few; v_call: TRBV6-5; j_call: TRBJ1-6; d_call: NA; cdr3_aa: CASSPDRNSPLHF; cdr3_nt: TGTGCCAGCAGCCCAGACAGAAATTCACCCCTCCACTTT
clone_size: once; v_call: TRBV18; j_call: TRBJ2-3; d_call: NA; cdr3_aa: CASSIRESTDTQYF; cdr3_nt: TGTGCCAGCTCAATCAGGGAAAGCACAGATACGCAGTATTTT
clone_size: NA; v_call: TRBV20-1; j_call: TRBJ2-5; d_call: TRBD1; cdr3_aa: CSARNPGTGVTQYF; cdr3_nt: TGCAGTGCTAGAAACCCCGGGACAGGGGTGACCCAGTACTTC
clone_size: NA; v_call: TRBV7-9; j_call: TRBJ2-1; d_call: TRBD1; cdr3_aa: CASSFLGQGNEQFF; cdr3_nt: TGTGCCAGCAGCTTTTTGGGACAGGGCAATGAGCAGTTCTTC
clone_size: NA; v_call: TRBV27; j_call: TRBJ2-7; d_call: NA; cdr3_aa: CASSFGTGSDEQYF; cdr3_nt: TGTGCCAGCAGTTTTGGTACGGGTTCCGACGAGCAGTACTTC
clone_size: NA; v_call: TRBV6-6; j_call: TRBJ1-3; d_call: NA; cdr3_aa: CASSYSTGISGNTIYF; cdr3_nt: TGTGCCAGCAGTTACTCGACCGGGATCTCTGGAAACACCATATATTTT
clone_size: many; v_call: TRBV7-9; j_call: TRBJ1-4; d_call: NA; cdr3_aa: CASSPPTGGNEKLFF; cdr3_nt: TGTGCCAGCAGCCCCCCGACAGGTGGTAATGAAAAACTGTTTTTT
clone_size: NA; v_call: TRBV28; j_call: TRBJ2-6; d_call: NA; cdr3_aa: CASSRGPGANVLTF; cdr3_nt: TGTGCCAGCAGCCGGGGGCCGGGGGCCAACGTCCTGACTTTC
clone_size: NA; v_call: TRBV20-1; j_call: TRBJ2-5; d_call: NA; cdr3_aa: CSALHDWKETQYF; cdr3_nt: TGCAGTGCTCTTCACGACTGGAAAGAGACCCAGTACTTC
clone_size: NA; v_call: TRBV7-9; j_call: TRBJ2-6; d_call: TRBD1; cdr3_aa: CASSLGQGSSGANVLTF; cdr3_nt: TGTGCCAGCAGCCTGGGACAGGGAAGCTCTGGGGCCAACGTCCTGACTTTC
clone_size: NA; v_call: TRBV18; j_call: TRBJ2-7; d_call: NA; cdr3_aa: CASSPDRGGSEQYF; cdr3_nt: TGTGCCAGCTCACCAGACAGAGGGGGAAGCGAGCAGTACTTC